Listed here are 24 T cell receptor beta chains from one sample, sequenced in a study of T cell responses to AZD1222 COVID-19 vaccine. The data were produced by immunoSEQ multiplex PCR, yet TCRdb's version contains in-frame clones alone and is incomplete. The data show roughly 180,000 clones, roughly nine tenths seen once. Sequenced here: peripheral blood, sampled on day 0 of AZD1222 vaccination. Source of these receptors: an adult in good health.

The DNA of the CDR3 is TGTGCCAGCAGTGAGGGTTCCAGGGCCTCTGAAGCTTTCTTT. This gives the protein CASSEGSRASEAFF. The rearrangement joins TRBV27 to TRBJ1-1; D may be TRBD1 (5 bases). The CDR3 contains 14 residues. Trimming took 5 bases from V and 6 from J, leaving 16 bases between them. Per germline, CDR1 MNHEY and CDR2 SMNVEV (reference sequence).

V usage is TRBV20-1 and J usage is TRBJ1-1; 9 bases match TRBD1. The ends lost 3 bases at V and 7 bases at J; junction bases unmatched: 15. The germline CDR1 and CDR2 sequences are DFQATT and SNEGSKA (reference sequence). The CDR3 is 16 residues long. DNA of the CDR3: TGCAGTGCTAGTGACACCGGGACAGGGTCGATATATGAAGCTTTCTTT. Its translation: CSASDTGTGSIYEAFF.

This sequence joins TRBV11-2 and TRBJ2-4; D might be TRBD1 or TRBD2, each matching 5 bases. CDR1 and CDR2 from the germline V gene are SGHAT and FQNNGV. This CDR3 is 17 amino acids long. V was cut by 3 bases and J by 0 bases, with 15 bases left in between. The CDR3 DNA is TGTGCCAGCAGCTTCCTTTCCAGGGAGCTAGCCAAAAACATTCAGTACTTC. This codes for CASSFLSRELAKNIQYF.

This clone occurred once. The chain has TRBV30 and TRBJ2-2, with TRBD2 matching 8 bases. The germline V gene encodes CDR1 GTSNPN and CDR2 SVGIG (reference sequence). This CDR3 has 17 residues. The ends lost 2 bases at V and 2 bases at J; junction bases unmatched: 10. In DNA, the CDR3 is TGTGCCTGGAGTCAGGGAGCGGGAGTAATAAACACCGGGGAGCTGTTTTTT. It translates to CAWSQGAGVINTGELFF.

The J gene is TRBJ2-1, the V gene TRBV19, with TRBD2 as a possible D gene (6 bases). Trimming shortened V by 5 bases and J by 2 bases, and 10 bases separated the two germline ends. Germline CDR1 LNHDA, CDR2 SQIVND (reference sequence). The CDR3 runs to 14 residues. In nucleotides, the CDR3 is TGTGCCAGTAGTCTGGCGGGAACCTACAATGAGCAGTTCTTC. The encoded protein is CASSLAGTYNEQFF.

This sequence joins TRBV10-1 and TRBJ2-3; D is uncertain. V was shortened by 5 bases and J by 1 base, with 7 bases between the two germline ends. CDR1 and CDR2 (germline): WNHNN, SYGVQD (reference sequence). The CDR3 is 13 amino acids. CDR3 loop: CASSSSGTDTQYF. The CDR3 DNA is TGCGCCAGCAGTTCCAGCGGCACAGATACGCAGTATTTT.

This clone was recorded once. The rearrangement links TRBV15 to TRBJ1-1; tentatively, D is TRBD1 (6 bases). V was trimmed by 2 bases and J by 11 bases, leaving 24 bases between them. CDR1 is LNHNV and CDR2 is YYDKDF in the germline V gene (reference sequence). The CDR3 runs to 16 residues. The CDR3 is CATSRRGTGFRFGAFF. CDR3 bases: TGTGCCACCAGCAGACGGGGAACAGGGTTTCGCTTCGGGGCTTTCTTT.

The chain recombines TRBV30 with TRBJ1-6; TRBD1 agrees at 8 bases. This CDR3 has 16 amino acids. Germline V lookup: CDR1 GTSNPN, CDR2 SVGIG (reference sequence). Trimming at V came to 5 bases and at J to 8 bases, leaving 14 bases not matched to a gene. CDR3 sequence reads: CAWSGETGVSDSPLHF. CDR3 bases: TGTGCCTGGTCAGGGGAGACAGGGGTTTCGGATTCACCCCTCCACTTT.

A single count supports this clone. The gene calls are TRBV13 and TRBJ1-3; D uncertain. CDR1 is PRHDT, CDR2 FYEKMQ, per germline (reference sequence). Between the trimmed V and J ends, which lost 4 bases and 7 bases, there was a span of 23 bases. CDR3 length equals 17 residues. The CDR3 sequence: CASSSAPEGMSRNTIYF. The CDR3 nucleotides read TGTGCCAGCAGCTCGGCCCCCGAAGGGATGAGTAGGAACACCATATATTTT.

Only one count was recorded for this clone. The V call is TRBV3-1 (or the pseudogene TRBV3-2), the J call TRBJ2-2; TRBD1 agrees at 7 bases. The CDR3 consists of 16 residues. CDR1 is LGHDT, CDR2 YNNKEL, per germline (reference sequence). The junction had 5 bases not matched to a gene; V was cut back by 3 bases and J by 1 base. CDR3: CASSQRTGGNTGELFF. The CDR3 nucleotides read TGTGCCAGCAGCCAGAGGACAGGCGGGAACACCGGGGAGCTGTTTTTT.

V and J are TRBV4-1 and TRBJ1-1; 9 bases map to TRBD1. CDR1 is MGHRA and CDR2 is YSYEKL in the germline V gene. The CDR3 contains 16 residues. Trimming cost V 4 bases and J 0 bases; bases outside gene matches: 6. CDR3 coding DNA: TGCGCCAGCAGCCCTTGGGACAGGGCAATGAACACTGAAGCTTTCTTT. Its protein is CASSPWDRAMNTEAFF.

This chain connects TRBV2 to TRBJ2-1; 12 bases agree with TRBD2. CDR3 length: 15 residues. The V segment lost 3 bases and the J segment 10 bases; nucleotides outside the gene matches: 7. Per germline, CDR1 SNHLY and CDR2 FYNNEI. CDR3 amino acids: CASSELTSGSGEQFF. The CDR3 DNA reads TGTGCCAGCAGTGAGTTGACTAGCGGGAGTGGAGAGCAGTTCTTC. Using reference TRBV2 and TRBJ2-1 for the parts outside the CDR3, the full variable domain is EPEVTQTPSHQVTQMGQEVILRCVPISNHLYFYWYRQILGQKVEFLVSFYNNEISEKSEIFDDQFSVERPDGSNFTLKIRSTKLEDSAMYFCASSELTSGSGEQFFGPGTRLTVL.

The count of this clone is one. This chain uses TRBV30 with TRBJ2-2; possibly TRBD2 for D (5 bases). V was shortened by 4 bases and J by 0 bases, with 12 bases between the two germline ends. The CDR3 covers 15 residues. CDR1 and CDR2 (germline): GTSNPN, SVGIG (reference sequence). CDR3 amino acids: CAWIWIGANTGELFF. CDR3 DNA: TGTGCCTGGATCTGGATCGGGGCGAACACCGGGGAGCTGTTTTTT.

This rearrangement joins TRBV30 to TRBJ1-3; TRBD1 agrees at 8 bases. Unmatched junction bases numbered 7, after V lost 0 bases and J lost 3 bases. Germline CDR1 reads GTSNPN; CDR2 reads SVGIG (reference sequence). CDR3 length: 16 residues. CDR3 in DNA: TGTGCCTGGAGTGTACAGGACAGGGCATATGGAAACACCATATATTTT. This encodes CAWSVQDRAYGNTIYF.

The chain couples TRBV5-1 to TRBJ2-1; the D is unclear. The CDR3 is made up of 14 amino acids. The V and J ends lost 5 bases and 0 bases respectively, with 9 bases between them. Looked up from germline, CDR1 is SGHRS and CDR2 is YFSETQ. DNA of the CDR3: TGCGCCAGCAGTGGCGGCAACTCCTACAATGAGCAGTTCTTC. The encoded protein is CASSGGNSYNEQFF. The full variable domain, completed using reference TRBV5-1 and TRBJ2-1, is KAGVTQTPRYLIKTRGQQVTLSCSPISGHRSVSWYQQTPGQGLQFLFEYFSETQRNKGNFPGRFSGRQFSNSRSEMNVSTLELGDSALYLCASSGGNSYNEQFFGPGTRLTVL.

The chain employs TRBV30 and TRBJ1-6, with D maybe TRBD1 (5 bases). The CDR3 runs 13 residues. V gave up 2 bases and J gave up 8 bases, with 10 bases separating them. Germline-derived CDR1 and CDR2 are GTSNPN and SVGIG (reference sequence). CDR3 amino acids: CAWSPLRDSPLHF. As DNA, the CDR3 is TGTGCCTGGAGTCCCCTCAGGGATTCACCCCTCCACTTT.

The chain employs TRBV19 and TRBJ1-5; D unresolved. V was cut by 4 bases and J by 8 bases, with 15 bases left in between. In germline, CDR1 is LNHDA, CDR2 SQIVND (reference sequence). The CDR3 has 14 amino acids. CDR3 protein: CASSTPALGKPQHF. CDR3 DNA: TGTGCCAGTAGTACGCCCGCCCTGGGGAAGCCCCAGCATTTT.

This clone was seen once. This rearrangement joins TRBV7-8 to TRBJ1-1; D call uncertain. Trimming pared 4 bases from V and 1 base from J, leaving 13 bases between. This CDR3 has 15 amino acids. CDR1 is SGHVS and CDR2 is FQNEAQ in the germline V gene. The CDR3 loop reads CASSSHGKGNTEAFF. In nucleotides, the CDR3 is TGTGCCAGCAGCTCACACGGTAAGGGGAACACTGAAGCTTTCTTT.

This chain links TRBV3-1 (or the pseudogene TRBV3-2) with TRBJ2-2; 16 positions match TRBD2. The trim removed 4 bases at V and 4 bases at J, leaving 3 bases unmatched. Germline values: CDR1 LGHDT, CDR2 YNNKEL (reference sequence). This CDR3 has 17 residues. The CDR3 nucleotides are TGTGCCAGCAGCCTAGGGACTAGCGGGAGGGGCACCGGGGAGCTGTTTTTT. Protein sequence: CASSLGTSGRGTGELFF.

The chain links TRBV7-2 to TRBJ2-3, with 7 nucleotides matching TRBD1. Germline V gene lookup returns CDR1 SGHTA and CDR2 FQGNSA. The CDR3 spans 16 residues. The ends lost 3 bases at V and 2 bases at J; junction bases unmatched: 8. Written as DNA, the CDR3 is TGTGCCAGCAGCTTGGGACAGCTGACCTACACAGATACGCAGTATTTT. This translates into CASSLGQLTYTDTQYF.

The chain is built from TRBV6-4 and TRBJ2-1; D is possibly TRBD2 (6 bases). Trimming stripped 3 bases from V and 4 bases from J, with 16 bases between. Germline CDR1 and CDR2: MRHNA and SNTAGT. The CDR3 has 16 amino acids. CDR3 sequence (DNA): TGTGCCAGCAGTGAGGAGCCGGCGGGACGATACAATGAGCAGTTCTTC. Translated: CASSEEPAGRYNEQFF.

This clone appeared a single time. CDR3 DNA: TGTGCCAGCAGTCCCTGGGAGACTAATGAAAAACTGTTTTTT. It is translated as CASSPWETNEKLFF. V usage is TRBV27 and J usage is TRBJ1-4; D gene unclear. This CDR3 comprises 14 residues. The germline V gene has CDR1 MNHEY and CDR2 SMNVEV (reference sequence). Trimming left V 5 bases short and J 2 bases short, with 9 bases between.

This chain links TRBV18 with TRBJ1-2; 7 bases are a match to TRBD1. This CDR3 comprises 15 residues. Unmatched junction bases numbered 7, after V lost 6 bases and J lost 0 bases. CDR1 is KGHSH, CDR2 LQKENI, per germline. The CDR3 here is CASSPSGGANYGYTF. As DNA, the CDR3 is TGTGCCAGCTCGCCCTCAGGGGGGGCTAACTATGGCTACACCTTC.

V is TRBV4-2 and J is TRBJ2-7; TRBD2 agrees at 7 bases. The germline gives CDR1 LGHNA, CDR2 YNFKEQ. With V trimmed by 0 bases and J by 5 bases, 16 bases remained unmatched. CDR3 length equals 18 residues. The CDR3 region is CASSQDGGSRLSDNEQYF. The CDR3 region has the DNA TGTGCCAGCAGCCAAGATGGCGGGAGCCGTCTATCGGACAACGAGCAGTACTTC.